This TCR beta chain was captured in a study of T cell responses to AZD1222 COVID-19 vaccine. Turning to the study itself: Whether given at about 4 or about 12 weeks, second doses were pooled. Study-wide results and limits: Only a handful of individuals given AZD1222 were seropositive at baseline. Spike-specific TCR breadth and depth grew following two AZD1222 doses. Repertoires were obtained solely post-peak T cell response.

Profiling relied on immunoSEQ multiplex PCR, and the TCRdb table lists in-frame clones only, not all of them. The sample has around 140,000 clones; roughly nine tenths are singletons. Worth noting for this clone: Its antigen is undetermined.

Per germline, CDR1 MDHEN and CDR2 SYDVKM. The V and J ends lost 0 bases and 2 bases respectively, with 13 bases between them. CDR3 length: 16 amino acids. This sample comprised peripheral blood, obtained on day 0 of AZD1222 vaccination. The receptor comes from an adult in good health. The J gene is TRBJ1-1, the V gene TRBV28; a possible D gene is TRBD1 (5 bases). The CDR3 bases are TGTGCCAGCAGTTTATGGAGGGGTAAGGGAAACACTGAAGCTTTCTTT. As protein: CASSLWRGKGNTEAFF.